The next 6 T cell receptor beta chains were all read from a single sample in a study of vaccination effects on CD4 cells after COVID-19. Viral peptide pools were used in the ViraFEST assay to expand antigen-specific CD4+ T cells, and sequencing came afterward. After about 10 days in culture, the CD4+ T cells were isolated. Everyone in the study got two shots of either the BNT162b2 or mRNA-1273 vaccine. Clones were sequenced by immunoSEQ multiplex PCR, and TCRdb holds only the in-frame ones, with some missing. The sample carries around 30,000 clones, over 75% recorded once. No antigens are known for them. Sequencing used CD4+ T cells from PBMCs cultured with SARS-CoV-2 spike peptides, obtained after COVID-19 vaccination. The receptors shown here come from a human donor who received a COVID-19 vaccine. Some clones in this sample may be carry-over from other donors' samples.

The chain is built from TRBV6-5 and TRBJ1-6; 7 nucleotides align to TRBD1. Germline assignment: CDR1 MNHEY and CDR2 SVGAGI. The CDR3 runs 14 residues. V shed 9 bases and J 9 bases; nucleotides not matched to a gene: 11. The CDR3 DNA follows: TGTGCCAGTGGATCTCGGGCAGGGGGTTCACCCCTCCACTTT. It yields the protein CASGSRAGGSPLHF.

The V call is TRBV2, the J call TRBJ1-5; TRBD1 might be the D (5 bases). Germline values: CDR1 SNHLY, CDR2 FYNNEI. The CDR3 consists of 15 residues. Trimming shortened V by 6 bases and J by 2 bases, and 14 bases separated the two germline ends. Here the CDR3 DNA reads TGTGCCAGCAGATCAGGGTTGTCGGGCAATCAGCCCCAGCATTTT. This gives the protein CASRSGLSGNQPQHF. The full variable domain, with the rest looked up from reference TRBV2 and TRBJ1-5, is EPEVTQTPSHQVTQMGQEVILRCVPISNHLYFYWYRQILGQKVEFLVSFYNNEISEKSEIFDDQFSVERPDGSNFTLKIRSTKLEDSAMYFCASRSGLSGNQPQHFGDGTRLSIL.

The genes are TRBV19 and TRBJ2-5; 7 positions match TRBD2. V trimming: 7 bases; J trimming: 5 bases; junction bases outside the gene matches: 16. CDR3 length equals 16 residues. Germline CDR1 and CDR2: LNHDA and SQIVND (reference sequence). CDR3 residues: CASKPGGYLIEETQYF. The DNA for the CDR3 is TGTGCCAGTAAGCCCGGGGGGTACCTTATAGAGGAGACCCAGTACTTC.

The rearrangement uses TRBV7-2 and TRBJ2-2, with D possibly matching TRBD2 (5 bases). CDR1 and CDR2 from the germline V gene are SGHTA and FQGNSA. The CDR3 spans 14 residues. The V end was cut by 1 base, the J end by 4 bases, with 7 bases between. CDR3 nucleotides: TGTGCCAGCAGCTTAGTAGGGAGCACCGGGGAGCTGTTTTTT. Translating gives CASSLVGSTGELFF.

This clone was observed a few times. The rearrangement links TRBV7-9 to TRBJ2-1, with 8 bases identical to TRBD1. The CDR3 length is 12 residues. Germline CDR1 is SEHNR and CDR2 is FQNEAQ (reference sequence). V lost 5 bases to trimming and J lost 15 bases; unmatched junction nucleotides: 9. The CDR3 protein is CASSGSDRVGFF. The CDR3 nucleotides are TGTGCCAGCAGCGGTTCGGACAGGGTTGGGTTCTTC.

The chain recombines TRBV6-1 with TRBJ2-7; the D is unclear. Per germline, CDR1 MNHNS and CDR2 SASEGT. Trimming removed 6 bases at V and 7 bases at J, with 16 bases between. This CDR3 spans 13 amino acids. The CDR3 reads CASRDRVPWEQYV. The CDR3, as DNA: TGTGCCAGCAGAGACCGGGTTCCTTGGGAGCAGTACGTC.